These T cell receptor beta chains were read from a single sample in a study of identical twins. TCRdb ran MiXCR on the 5' RACE reads and lists one entry per CDR3 protein. This table holds hundreds of thousands of distinct CDR3 sequences, about 7.6% found once. The data also belong to a second study, concerning yellow fever vaccine responses in identical twins.

The sample taken for sequencing was PBMCs. Every receptor here comes from a woman under 30 in good health. Each CDR3 is given with its conserved first and last residue. Each record gives: CDR3 length, V gene, J gene, D gene, clone size, CDR3 DNA, CDR3 protein. D genes are given only for firm matches. Clone size appears in some rows only: once, few, many, or a class for an expanded clone.

len: 15; v_gene: TRBV24-1; j_gene: TRBJ2-5; d_gene: NA; abundance: few; CDR3nt: TGTGCCACCAGTGACCCTGGACAGATCCAAGAGACCCAGTACTTC; CDR3aa: CATSDPGQIQETQYF
len: 14; v_gene: TRBV2; j_gene: TRBJ2-5; d_gene: NA; abundance: NA; CDR3nt: TGTGCCAGCAGTGAGGGACTCTCGTCGGAGACCCAGTACTTC; CDR3aa: CASSEGLSSETQYF
len: 16; v_gene: TRBV11-2; j_gene: TRBJ2-3; d_gene: TRBD2; abundance: NA; CDR3nt: TGTGCCAGCAGCCCCTTTCCCGGGACTACCACAGATACGCAGTATTTT; CDR3aa: CASSPFPGTTTDTQYF
len: 16; v_gene: TRBV7-9; j_gene: TRBJ1-1; d_gene: TRBD1; abundance: many; CDR3nt: TGTGCCAGCAGCTTAGGGCCCCTGGACAGGGGGCTTGAAGCTTTCTTT; CDR3aa: CASSLGPLDRGLEAFF
len: 15; v_gene: TRBV5-1; j_gene: TRBJ2-3; d_gene: TRBD2; abundance: few; CDR3nt: TGCGCCAGTACCATGGCGGGGGGAGGAATTGATACGCAGTATTTT; CDR3aa: CASTMAGGGIDTQYF
len: 13; v_gene: TRBV7-6; j_gene: TRBJ2-7; d_gene: TRBD1; abundance: few; CDR3nt: TGTGCCAGCAGCTTCTGGGACAGCTACGAGCAGTACTTC; CDR3aa: CASSFWDSYEQYF
len: 17; v_gene: TRBV20-1; j_gene: TRBJ2-1; d_gene: NA; abundance: few; CDR3nt: TGCAGTGCTCCCTCCCGGACAGAGGTCGGCTCCTACAATGAGCAGTTCTTC; CDR3aa: CSAPSRTEVGSYNEQFF
len: 13; v_gene: TRBV6-1; j_gene: TRBJ1-1; d_gene: TRBD1; abundance: many; CDR3nt: TGTGCCAGCACCTGGACAGGGGGCACTGAAGCTTTCTTT; CDR3aa: CASTWTGGTEAFF
len: 19; v_gene: TRBV19; j_gene: TRBJ2-1; d_gene: TRBD2; abundance: NA; CDR3nt: TGTGCCAGTAGTACGGGACTAGCGGACCTGAGTACGACCTACAATGAGCAGTTCTTC; CDR3aa: CASSTGLADLSTTYNEQFF
len: 15; v_gene: TRBV20-1; j_gene: TRBJ1-6; d_gene: TRBD1; abundance: NA; CDR3nt: TGCAGTGCTAGGGGACAGGGGAGAGATAATTCACCCCTCCACTTT; CDR3aa: CSARGQGRDNSPLHF
len: 16; v_gene: TRBV10-3; j_gene: TRBJ1-5; d_gene: NA; abundance: few; CDR3nt: TGTGCCATCAGTGAGTCTGGGGGGAACAGCAATCAGCCCCAGCATTTT; CDR3aa: CAISESGGNSNQPQHF
len: 14; v_gene: TRBV7-9; j_gene: TRBJ1-4; d_gene: NA; abundance: many; CDR3nt: TGTGCCAGCAGCTTACACACGGGGAATGAAAAACTGTTTTTT; CDR3aa: CASSLHTGNEKLFF
len: 14; v_gene: TRBV12-3/TRBV12-4; j_gene: TRBJ2-3; d_gene: NA; abundance: many; CDR3nt: TGTGCCAGCAGTTTTCTAGCGAGCACAGATACGCAGTATTTT; CDR3aa: CASSFLASTDTQYF
len: 12; v_gene: TRBV20-1; j_gene: TRBJ2-5; d_gene: NA; abundance: NA; CDR3nt: TGCAGTGCTAGCTCCAGACAAGAGACCCAGTACTTC; CDR3aa: CSASSRQETQYF
len: 13; v_gene: TRBV5-1; j_gene: TRBJ2-2; d_gene: NA; abundance: few; CDR3nt: TGCGCCAGCAGCTTGCCAGGTCCCGGGGAGCTGTTTTTT; CDR3aa: CASSLPGPGELFF